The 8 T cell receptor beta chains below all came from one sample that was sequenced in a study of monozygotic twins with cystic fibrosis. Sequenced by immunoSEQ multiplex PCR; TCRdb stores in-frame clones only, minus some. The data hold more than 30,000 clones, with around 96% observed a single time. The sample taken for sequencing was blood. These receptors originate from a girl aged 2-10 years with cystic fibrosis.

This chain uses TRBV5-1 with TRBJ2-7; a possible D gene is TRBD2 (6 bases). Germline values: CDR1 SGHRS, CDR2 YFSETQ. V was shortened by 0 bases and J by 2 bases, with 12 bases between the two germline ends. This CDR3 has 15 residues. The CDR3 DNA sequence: TGCGCCAGCAGCTTGGCGGACTATATTGCCTACGAGCAGTACTTC. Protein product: CASSLADYIAYEQYF.

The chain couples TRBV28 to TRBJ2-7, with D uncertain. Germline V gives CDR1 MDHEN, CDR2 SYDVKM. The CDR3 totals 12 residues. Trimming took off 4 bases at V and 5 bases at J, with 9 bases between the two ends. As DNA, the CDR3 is TGTGCCAGCAGTTACCCGCCCGACGAGCAGTACTTC. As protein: CASSYPPDEQYF.

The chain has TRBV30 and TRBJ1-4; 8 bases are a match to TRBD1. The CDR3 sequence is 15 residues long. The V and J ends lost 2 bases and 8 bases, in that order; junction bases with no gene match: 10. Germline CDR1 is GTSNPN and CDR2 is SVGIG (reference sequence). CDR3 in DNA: TGTGCCTGGAGTTATAACAGGGGGTGGAGGGAAAAACTGTTTTTT. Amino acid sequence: CAWSYNRGWREKLFF.

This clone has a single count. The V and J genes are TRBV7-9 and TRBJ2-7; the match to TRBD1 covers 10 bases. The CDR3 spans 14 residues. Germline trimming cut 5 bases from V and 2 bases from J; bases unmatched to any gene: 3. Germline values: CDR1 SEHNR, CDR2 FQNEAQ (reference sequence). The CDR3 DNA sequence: TGTGCCAGCAGCCCTGGACAGGGGGCCTACGAGCAGTACTTC. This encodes CASSPGQGAYEQYF.

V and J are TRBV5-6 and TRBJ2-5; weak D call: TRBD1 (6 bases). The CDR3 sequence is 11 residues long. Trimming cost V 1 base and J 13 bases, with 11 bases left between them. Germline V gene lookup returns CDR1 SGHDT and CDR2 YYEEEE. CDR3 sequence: CASSLLGATYF. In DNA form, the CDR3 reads TGTGCCAGCAGCTTGTTGGGGGCCACGTACTTC. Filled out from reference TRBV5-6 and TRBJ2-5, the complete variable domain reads DAGVTQSPTHLIKTRGQQVTLRCSPKSGHDTVSWYQQALGQGPQFIFQYYEEEERQRGNFPDRFSGHQFPNYSSELNVNALLLGDSALYLCASSLLGATYFGPGTRLLVL.

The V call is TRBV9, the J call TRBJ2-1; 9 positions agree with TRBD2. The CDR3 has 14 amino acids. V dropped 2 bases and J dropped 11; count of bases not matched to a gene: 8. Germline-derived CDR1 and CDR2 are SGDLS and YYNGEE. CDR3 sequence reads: CASSVREGLSQQFF. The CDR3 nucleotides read TGTGCCAGCAGCGTGCGGGAGGGCCTTTCCCAGCAGTTCTTC.

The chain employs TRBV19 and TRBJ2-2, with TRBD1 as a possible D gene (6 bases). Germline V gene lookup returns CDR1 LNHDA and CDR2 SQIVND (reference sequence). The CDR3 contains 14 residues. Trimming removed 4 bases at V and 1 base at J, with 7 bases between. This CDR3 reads CASSTTGNTGELFF. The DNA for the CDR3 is TGTGCCAGTAGTACGACAGGGAACACCGGGGAGCTGTTTTTT.

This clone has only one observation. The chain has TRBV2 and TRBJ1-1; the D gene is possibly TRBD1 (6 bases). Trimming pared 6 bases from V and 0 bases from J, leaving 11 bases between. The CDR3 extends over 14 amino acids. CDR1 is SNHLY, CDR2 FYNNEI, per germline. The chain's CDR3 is CASRSGGLNTEAFF. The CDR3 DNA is TGTGCCAGCAGGAGTGGGGGCTTGAACACTGAAGCTTTCTTT. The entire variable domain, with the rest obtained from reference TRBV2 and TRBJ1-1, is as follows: EPEVTQTPSHQVTQMGQEVILRCVPISNHLYFYWYRQILGQKVEFLVSFYNNEISEKSEIFDDQFSVERPDGSNFTLKIRSTKLEDSAMYFCASRSGGLNTEAFFGQGTRLTVV.